These 15 T cell receptor beta chains came from one sample sequenced in a study of blood T cell repertoires in COVID-19. Only in-frame clones appear in the TCRdb table, and some are missing; sequencing was by immunoSEQ multiplex PCR. The data contain under 60,000 clones, roughly 80% of them singletons. The specimen was peripheral blood. These receptors came from a man aged 55-75 years with acute or convalescent COVID-19.

The genes are TRBV25-1 and TRBJ1-1; TRBD1 matches at 8 bases. J lost 4 bases, V lost 5 bases, and 9 bases had no gene match. The CDR3 is 15 amino acids. CDR1 is MGHDK, CDR2 SYGVNS, per germline. The CDR3, as DNA: TGTGCCAGCAGTAAAGGACAGGGTTTCGCCACTGAAGCTTTCTTT. Translated: CASSKGQGFATEAFF. Full variable domain (missing parts from reference TRBV25-1 and TRBJ1-1): EADIYQTPRYLVIGTGKKITLECSQTMGHDKMYWYQQDPGMELHLIHYSYGVNSTEKGDLSSESTVSRIRTEHFPLTLESARPSHTSQYLCASSKGQGFATEAFFGQGTRLTVV.

This chain connects TRBV27 to TRBJ1-5; D gene ambiguous. Germline V lookup: CDR1 MNHEY, CDR2 SMNVEV (reference sequence). Trimming removed 0 bases at V and 6 bases at J, with 15 bases between. The CDR3 loop spans 16 amino acids. For the CDR3, the DNA is TGTGCCAGCAGTTTATCGGCCGGGAGGCTGGGTCAGCCCCAGCATTTT. Its translation is CASSLSAGRLGQPQHF.

The chain has TRBV6-6 and TRBJ1-1; maybe TRBD1 (5 bases). The CDR3 consists of 15 residues. The germline V and J ends were trimmed by 5 bases and 4 bases, with 17 bases remaining between them. Germline V gene data show CDR1 as MNHNY and CDR2 as SVGAGI (reference sequence). The CDR3 reads CASSTVAGLSTEAFF. The CDR3 DNA is TGTGCCAGCAGTACCGTAGCAGGGTTGTCCACTGAAGCTTTCTTT.

The V gene is TRBV19, the J gene TRBJ2-7; D may be TRBD2 (5 bases). V was shortened by 1 base and J by 6 bases, with 10 bases between the two germline ends. This CDR3 comprises 13 residues. Germline CDR1 is LNHDA and CDR2 is SQIVND (reference sequence). DNA of the CDR3: TGTGCCAGTAGTATAGGTGGGAGCCTCGAGCAGTACTTC. It codes for CASSIGGSLEQYF.

This chain joins TRBV6-5 and TRBJ1-1; D not resolved. Germline V gene data show CDR1 as MNHEY and CDR2 as SVGAGI. The CDR3 totals 12 residues. The V end was cut by 6 bases, the J end by 3 bases, with 8 bases between. The DNA for the CDR3 is TGTGCCAGCAGGGTGGAGGACACTGAAGCTTTCTTT. Its translation: CASRVEDTEAFF.

V is TRBV7-2 and J is TRBJ2-1, with 7 bases aligning to TRBD2. The V segment lost 5 bases and the J segment 3 bases; nucleotides outside the gene matches: 7. This CDR3 is built from 15 residues. Germline CDR1 is SGHTA and CDR2 is FQGNSA. In DNA, the CDR3 is TGTGCCAGCAGCCCCGGGACTACCTTCTACAATGAGCAGTTCTTC. As protein: CASSPGTTFYNEQFF.

This sequence joins TRBV11-2 and TRBJ2-7; a weak D match, TRBD2 (6 bases). V lost 2 bases, J lost 4 bases, and 12 bases lay in between. CDR3 length equals 14 residues. In germline, CDR1 is SGHAT, CDR2 FQNNGV. Here the CDR3 DNA reads TGTGCCAGCAGCTTATTGATGCGGGAATACGAGCAGTACTTC. It yields the protein CASSLLMREYEQYF.

This clone was seen only once. V and J are TRBV2 and TRBJ2-7; D ambiguous. CDR3 length: 14 amino acids. The germline CDR1 and CDR2 sequences are SNHLY and FYNNEI. Trimming shortened V by 6 bases and J by 0 bases, and 12 bases separated the two germline ends. Here the CDR3 DNA reads TGTGCCAGCAGCGTCAGGTTCAGCTCCTACGAGCAGTACTTC. Amino acids: CASSVRFSSYEQYF.

This chain connects TRBV6-6 to TRBJ1-1; D is ambiguous. From germline, CDR1 is MNHNY and CDR2 SVGAGI (reference sequence). The germline V and J ends were trimmed by 6 bases and 3 bases, with 8 bases remaining between them. The CDR3 sequence is 12 residues long. The CDR3 sequence is CASRVSDTEAFF. The DNA of the CDR3 is TGTGCCAGCAGAGTCAGCGACACTGAAGCTTTCTTT.

The J gene is TRBJ1-6, the V gene TRBV12-3 or TRBV12-4; a possible D gene is TRBD1 (5 bases). V was trimmed by 2 bases and J by 9 bases, leaving 8 bases between them. The CDR3 has 13 residues. The CDR3 DNA reads as TGTGCCAGCAGTTTAACAGGTGTTTCACCCCTCCACTTT. It encodes CASSLTGVSPLHF.

This clone occurred a few times. The V call is TRBV11-3, the J call TRBJ2-1; the D gene is possibly TRBD2 (6 bases). Germline V lookup: CDR1 SGHNT, CDR2 YENEEA. Trimming cost V 3 bases and J 0 bases, with 12 bases left between them. This CDR3 is built from 16 residues. The CDR3 DNA reads TGTGCCAGCAGCTTTTCCGGGAGTAGCTCCTACAATGAGCAGTTCTTC. Amino acid sequence: CASSFSGSSSYNEQFF. The full variable domain, rest sourced from reference TRBV11-3 and TRBJ2-1, is EAGVVQSPRYKIIEKKQPVAFWCNPISGHNTLYWYLQNLGQGPELLIRYENEEAVDDSQLPKDRFSAERLKGVDSTLKIQPAELGDSAVYLCASSFSGSSSYNEQFFGPGTRLTVL.

The rearrangement uses TRBV29-1 and TRBJ2-7, with 9 positions matching TRBD1. In germline, CDR1 is SQVTM, CDR2 ANQGSEA. Trimming cost V 1 base and J 4 bases; bases outside gene matches: 5. The CDR3 totals 14 residues. The CDR3 spells CSVEGDRGTYEQYF. For the CDR3, the DNA is TGCAGCGTTGAAGGAGACAGGGGGACGTACGAGCAGTACTTC.

This clone was seen a handful of times. This rearrangement joins TRBV7-3 to TRBJ1-1; 8 bases line up with TRBD1. CDR1 and CDR2 (germline): SGHTA, FQGTGA. CDR3 length equals 14 residues. V gave up 4 bases and J gave up 1 base; unmatched junction bases: 2. The CDR3 DNA reads TGTGCCAGCAGCTCAGGGACAGGGAACACTGAAGCTTTCTTT. Its translation is CASSSGTGNTEAFF.

The chain recombines TRBV6-5 with TRBJ1-5; TRBD1 matches 11 bases. Germline V gives CDR1 MNHEY, CDR2 SVGAGI. The CDR3 extends over 15 amino acids. The trim removed 6 bases at V and 6 bases at J, leaving 7 bases unmatched. The CDR3 protein is CASSHGQGAGQPQHF. The CDR3, as DNA: TGTGCCAGCAGCCATGGACAGGGGGCGGGTCAGCCCCAGCATTTT.

The rearrangement links TRBV11-2 to TRBJ1-2; D gene uncertain. The CDR3 extends over 15 amino acids. V shed 1 base and J shed 4 bases, with 13 bases lying between them. The germline CDR1 and CDR2 sequences are SGHAT and FQNNGV. CDR3 sequence: CASSLVPDTAYGYTF. The CDR3, as DNA: TGTGCCAGCAGCTTAGTCCCCGACACCGCCTATGGCTACACCTTC. The complete variable domain, with remaining parts taken from reference TRBV11-2 and TRBJ1-2, reads EAGVAQSPRYKIIEKRQSVAFWCNPISGHATLYWYQQILGQGPKLLIQFQNNGVVDDSQLPKDRFSAERLKGVDSTLKIQPAKLEDSAVYLCASSLVPDTAYGYTFGSGTRLTVV.